The 31 T cell receptor beta chains reported below all come from one sample, sequenced in a study of shared clonotypes between healthy human individuals (dated by TCRdb to about 2020). Receptor libraries were prepared by the immunoSEQ multiplex PCR assay. Held by TCRdb, this immuneACCESS table contains in-frame sequences only and omits some clones. Under half of the omission traces to an unresolved V gene where checked; the cause of the rest is unknown. This sample lists 600,000 or so clones; roughly 98% were detected once. The ten largest clones capture 0.3% of the sample. CD8 naive samples consisted of CD45RO-negative cells that were positively selected for CCR7, yielding a CD45RA+CCR7+ population without TemRA cells. The sequenced sample was naive CD8+ T cells sorted from blood. The cell subset or site label for this specimen denotes: CD45RA+CCR7+. The receptors stem from a man under 40 in good health.

The V call is TRBV5-6, the J call TRBJ1-5; TRBD1 agrees at 9 bases. V lost 3 bases to trimming and J lost 4 bases; unmatched junction nucleotides: 2. The CDR3 length is 14 residues. Germline V gene sequence: CDR1 SGHDT, CDR2 YYEEEE. The CDR3 coding sequence is TGTGCCAGCAGCTACGGGACAGGGAATCAGCCCCAGCATTTT. It codes for CASSYGTGNQPQHF.

The rearrangement uses TRBV4-1 and TRBJ2-3, with D unresolved. Per germline, CDR1 MGHRA and CDR2 YSYEKL. The CDR3 length is 13 residues. Between the trimmed V and J ends, which lost 5 bases and 2 bases, there was a span of 8 bases. DNA for the CDR3: TGCGCCAGCAGCGGTAGAAACACAGATACGCAGTATTTT. Amino acid sequence: CASSGRNTDTQYF.

The genes are TRBV5-5 and TRBJ2-5, with D possibly matching TRBD2 (6 bases). CDR3 length: 15 amino acids. The V end was cut by 7 bases, the J end by 4 bases, with 20 bases between. Germline lookup yields CDR1 SGHKS and CDR2 YYEKEE (reference sequence). CDR3: CASAWTPGELETQYF. CDR3 coding DNA: TGTGCCAGCGCCTGGACACCGGGGGAGTTAGAGACCCAGTACTTC.

The chain has TRBV9 and TRBJ1-2, with a possible D match to TRBD1 (6 bases). This CDR3 spans 15 amino acids. Germline V gives CDR1 SGDLS, CDR2 YYNGEE. The V end lost 4 bases, the J end lost 5 bases, and 18 bases lay between the germline ends. The CDR3: CASSIRTETQYGYTF. The CDR3, as DNA: TGTGCCAGCAGCATTCGGACAGAGACTCAATATGGCTACACCTTC.

This clone was observed a handful of times. The J gene is TRBJ2-1, the V gene TRBV6-1; D uncertain. The CDR3 totals 15 residues. Germline assignment: CDR1 MNHNS and CDR2 SASEGT. The V end lost 2 bases, the J end lost 0 bases, and 8 bases lay between the germline ends. The CDR3 loop is CASSEKWSSYNEQFF. DNA of the CDR3: TGTGCCAGCAGTGAAAAGTGGAGCTCCTACAATGAGCAGTTCTTC.

The chain links TRBV4-3 to TRBJ1-2; TRBD1 is a possible D gene (6 bases). The CDR3 runs to 15 residues. CDR1 and CDR2 from the germline V gene are LGHNA and YSLEER. Between the trimmed V and J ends, which lost 1 base and 8 bases, there was a span of 17 bases. As DNA, the CDR3 is TGCGCCAGCAGCCAAGGAGGACAGTTGTTTCTGGGCTACACCTTC. Residues: CASSQGGQLFLGYTF.

This chain connects TRBV5-1 to TRBJ2-1, with unresolved D. The V gene lost 0 bases and the J gene lost 6 bases, with 7 bases spanning the gap. The CDR3 has 13 amino acids. The germline V gene encodes CDR1 SGHRS and CDR2 YFSETQ. CDR3 nucleotide sequence: TGCGCCAGCAGCTTGGGTTTGGCCAATGAGCAGTTCTTC. As protein: CASSLGLANEQFF.

The chain is built from TRBV27 and TRBJ2-1; weak D call: TRBD2 (6 bases). The CDR3 spans 14 residues. V lost 7 bases and J lost 5, with 15 bases in between. Germline CDR1 is MNHEY and CDR2 is SMNVEV (reference sequence). CDR3 region: CASTGLALNNEQFF. For the CDR3, the DNA is TGTGCCAGCACAGGGCTAGCGCTGAACAATGAGCAGTTCTTC.

The rearrangement joins TRBV7-6 to TRBJ1-4, with TRBD1 identical over 9 bases. The CDR3 runs 16 residues. V gave up 6 bases and J gave up 9 bases; unmatched junction bases: 14. Germline lookup yields CDR1 SGHVS and CDR2 FNYEAQ. The CDR3 coding sequence is TGTGCCAGCAGGTCTCTTCCGGGACAGGGCGATCAAAAACTGTTTTTT. This encodes CASRSLPGQGDQKLFF.

The V call is TRBV5-5, the J call TRBJ2-2, with D unresolved. V lost 0 bases to trimming and J lost 0 bases, with 3 bases between them. The germline gives CDR1 SGHKS, CDR2 YYEKEE (reference sequence). CDR3 size: 14 residues. The CDR3 DNA follows: TGTGCCAGCAGCTTGGTACCGAACACCGGGGAGCTGTTTTTT. As protein: CASSLVPNTGELFF.

This chain links TRBV11-2 with TRBJ1-1; 8 nucleotides match TRBD1. Germline V gene lookup returns CDR1 SGHAT and CDR2 FQNNGV. The CDR3 runs 15 residues. V shed 5 bases, J shed 1 base, and the junction held 6 bases outside the gene matches. CDR3 DNA: TGTGCCAGCAGCGCCTCCGGGACAGGGAACACTGAAGCTTTCTTT. Its translation: CASSASGTGNTEAFF.

Only one count was recorded for this clone. V and J are TRBV5-4 and TRBJ2-2; unclear D gene. Looked up from germline, CDR1 is SGHNT and CDR2 is YYREEE (reference sequence). V lost 4 bases and J lost 7, with 17 bases in between. The CDR3 loop spans 15 amino acids. CDR3 bases: TGTGCCAGCAGCCAGATTACAGTTCACAGCGGGGAGCTGTTTTTT. The encoded protein is CASSQITVHSGELFF.

The gene calls are TRBV5-6 and TRBJ2-7, with 8 bases fitting TRBD2. The CDR3 length is 15 residues. J was trimmed by 3 bases and V by 2 bases; bases with no gene match: 7. From germline, CDR1 is SGHDT and CDR2 YYEEEE. The CDR3 nucleotides are TGTGCCAGCAGCTTCGGCGGGAGGAGGGACTACGAGCAGTACTTC. Translated: CASSFGGRRDYEQYF.

The chain uses TRBV9 and TRBJ2-7; TRBD2 matches at 9 bases. This CDR3 contains 15 residues. The trim removed 0 bases at V and 6 bases at J, leaving 7 bases unmatched. Germline lookup yields CDR1 SGDLS and CDR2 YYNGEE. The CDR3 sequence is CASSVDAGGPFEQYF. The CDR3 DNA reads TGTGCCAGCAGCGTAGATGCGGGAGGGCCTTTCGAGCAGTACTTC.

This chain uses TRBV7-9 with TRBJ2-2, with TRBD1 matching over 9 bases. CDR1 is SEHNR, CDR2 FQNEAQ, per germline (reference sequence). The CDR3 consists of 17 residues. After removal of 3 bases from V and 6 bases from J, the junction contained 11 bases not matched to a gene. Here the CDR3 DNA reads TGTGCCAGCAGCTTGCTGCCGGGACAGGGAATGGCCGGGGAGCTGTTTTTT. It is translated as CASSLLPGQGMAGELFF.

The chain joins TRBV9 to TRBJ2-1, with D possibly being TRBD1 or TRBD2 (5 bases each). The V gene lost 3 bases and the J gene lost 4 bases, with 11 bases spanning the gap. Germline loops: CDR1 SGDLS, CDR2 YYNGEE. This CDR3 is built from 14 residues. CDR3 protein: CASSGGTPYNEQFF. The CDR3 nucleotides are TGTGCCAGCAGCGGAGGGACGCCTTACAATGAGCAGTTCTTC. Full variable domain (missing parts from reference TRBV9 and TRBJ2-1): DSGVTQTPKHLITATGQRVTLRCSPRSGDLSVYWYQQSLDQGLQFLIQYYNGEERAKGNILERFSAQQFPDLHSELNLSSLELGDSALYFCASSGGTPYNEQFFGPGTRLTVL.

This chain links TRBV5-5 with TRBJ2-7; TRBD1 is a possible D gene (5 bases). The germline gives CDR1 SGHKS, CDR2 YYEKEE (reference sequence). The CDR3 spans 13 residues. With 0 bases removed from V and 6 bases from J, the gap between germline ends came to 10 bases. This CDR3 reads CASSLETASEQYF. The CDR3 region has the DNA TGTGCCAGCAGCTTGGAGACAGCCAGCGAGCAGTACTTC.

The chain is built from TRBV6-1 and TRBJ1-5; 9 bases fit TRBD1. The J segment lost 7 bases and the V segment lost 4 bases, leaving 8 bases of the junction unmatched. CDR1 is MNHNS and CDR2 is SASEGT in the germline V gene. CDR3 length: 15 amino acids. The CDR3 coding sequence is TGTGCCAGCAGTGCACGGGACAGGGAAGTGCAGCCCCAGCATTTT. Amino acids: CASSARDREVQPQHF.

This chain links TRBV10-3 with TRBJ2-1, with no clear D. Trimming took 0 bases from V and 7 from J, leaving 4 bases between them. Looked up from germline, CDR1 is ENHRY and CDR2 is SYGVKD. The CDR3 contains 12 residues. CDR3 sequence: CAISESWNEQFF. CDR3 sequence (DNA): TGTGCCATCAGTGAGTCCTGGAATGAGCAGTTCTTC.

The V gene is TRBV4-1, the J gene TRBJ1-5; D gene unclear. V lost 4 bases to trimming and J lost 4 bases, with 14 bases between them. Germline assignment: CDR1 MGHRA and CDR2 YSYEKL. CDR3 length: 15 residues. The CDR3 DNA is TGCGCCAGCAGCCTCTCGAATGGAGGGAATCAGCCCCAGCATTTT. Translating gives CASSLSNGGNQPQHF.

The V gene is TRBV7-9, the J gene TRBJ2-1, with TRBD1 matching over 7 bases. V shed 5 bases and J 4 bases; nucleotides not matched to a gene: 14. The CDR3 loop spans 17 amino acids. Germline assignment: CDR1 SEHNR and CDR2 FQNEAQ (reference sequence). The CDR3 protein is CASSRGPGTELYNEQFF. CDR3 nucleotide sequence: TGTGCCAGCAGCCGTGGACCTGGGACAGAGCTATACAATGAGCAGTTCTTC.

J is TRBJ2-7 and V is TRBV5-1; D unresolved. The V gene's germline CDR1 is SGHRS and CDR2 YFSETQ. The CDR3 length is 12 residues. The germline V and J ends were trimmed by 6 bases and 5 bases, with 12 bases remaining between them. CDR3 region: CASIDWVHEQYF. As DNA, the CDR3 is TGCGCCAGCATTGACTGGGTCCACGAGCAGTACTTC. The full variable domain, with the rest looked up from reference TRBV5-1 and TRBJ2-7, is KAGVTQTPRYLIKTRGQQVTLSCSPISGHRSVSWYQQTPGQGLQFLFEYFSETQRNKGNFPGRFSGRQFSNSRSEMNVSTLELGDSALYLCASIDWVHEQYFGPGTRLTVT.

The chain recombines TRBV28 with TRBJ2-7, with D uncertain. V was pared by 8 bases and J by 7 bases, with 9 bases between. Per the germline V gene, CDR1 is MDHEN and CDR2 is SYDVKM. The CDR3 is 10 amino acids. In nucleotides, the CDR3 is TGTGCCAGCCAACGAAGTGAGCAGTACTTC. Translation gives CASQRSEQYF.

J is TRBJ2-7 and V is TRBV29-1; 9 bases line up with TRBD1. Germline loops: CDR1 SQVTM, CDR2 ANQGSEA. The CDR3 runs to 14 residues. V lost 8 bases to trimming and J lost 5 bases; unmatched junction nucleotides: 13. CDR3 coding DNA: TGCAGCTACACTGGGACAGGGAGGGTCCACGAGCAGTACTTC. Encoded protein: CSYTGTGRVHEQYF.

Concerning this clone itself: The sample contains more than one DNA sequence encoding this CDR3. The CDR3 coding sequence is TGTGCCAGTAGATTAGCGGGTAGCTCCTACAATGAGCAGTTCTTC. Translation: CASRLAGSSYNEQFF. V usage is TRBV19 and J usage is TRBJ2-1, with 7 bases aligning to TRBD2. Germline V gives CDR1 LNHDA, CDR2 SQIVND (reference sequence). V gave up 6 bases and J gave up 0 bases; unmatched junction bases: 5. The length of the CDR3 is 15 residues. The whole variable domain, remainder taken from reference TRBV19 and TRBJ2-1, is DGGITQSPKYLFRKEGQNVTLSCEQNLNHDAMYWYRQDPGQGLRLIYYSQIVNDFQKGDIAEGYSVSREKKESFPLTVTSAQKNPTAFYLCASRLAGSSYNEQFFGPGTRLTVL.

The CDR3: CASSDVQGVYQPQHF. CDR3 bases: TGCGCCAGCAGTGATGTACAGGGGGTTTATCAGCCCCAGCATTTT. The chain recombines TRBV10-2 with TRBJ1-5; the match to TRBD1 covers 8 bases. The germline V gene has CDR1 WSHSY and CDR2 SAAADI. The ends lost 3 bases at V and 5 bases at J; junction bases unmatched: 6. CDR3 length equals 15 residues.

This clone was recorded only once. The chain recombines TRBV6-5 with TRBJ1-3; 8 nucleotides line up with TRBD1. The CDR3 totals 15 residues. The germline V gene has CDR1 MNHEY and CDR2 SVGAGI. J lost 3 bases, V lost 3 bases, and 4 bases had no gene match. The DNA for the CDR3 is TGTGCCAGCAGTTATTCAGGGGGCAGTGGAAACACCATATATTTT. Translation: CASSYSGGSGNTIYF.

V and J are TRBV6-5 and TRBJ2-7; tentatively, D is TRBD2 (7 bases). There are 14 residues in the CDR3. Germline CDR1 is MNHEY and CDR2 is SVGAGI. The V and J ends lost 5 bases and 6 bases respectively, with 17 bases between them. Written as DNA, the CDR3 is TGTGCCAGCAGTCGGATGGGGGGGCATGGCGAGCAGTACTTC. Translation gives CASSRMGGHGEQYF.

With regard to this clone: Different DNA sequences within this sample yield the same CDR3. The V gene is TRBV7-9, the J gene TRBJ2-1; tentatively, D is TRBD2 (5 bases). The CDR3 covers 16 residues. V lost 5 bases and J lost 0, with 14 bases in between. Germline values: CDR1 SEHNR, CDR2 FQNEAQ (reference sequence). The CDR3 sequence: CASSPPSGSSYNEQFF. CDR3 DNA sequence: TGTGCCAGCAGCCCACCGAGCGGAAGCTCCTACAATGAGCAGTTCTTC.

This chain joins TRBV5-1 and TRBJ2-2; 8 nucleotides line up with TRBD1. Germline V CDR1 and CDR2: SGHRS, YFSETQ. The CDR3 length is 15 residues. Trimming at V came to 4 bases and at J to 4 bases, leaving 6 bases not matched to a gene. CDR3 in DNA: TGCGCCAGCAGCAACGGACAGGGAAGCACCGGGGAGCTGTTTTTT. Residues: CASSNGQGSTGELFF.

Concerning this clone: Different DNA sequences within this sample yield the same CDR3. V gene TRBV27 combines with J gene TRBJ1-1; D possibly corresponds to TRBD1 (6 bases). Germline CDR1 reads MNHEY; CDR2 reads SMNVEV (reference sequence). The CDR3 runs to 12 residues. The V end was cut by 5 bases, the J end by 5 bases, with 9 bases between. CDR3 residues: CASSRGGTEAFF. The CDR3 nucleotides read TGTGCCAGCAGTCGAGGGGGGACTGAAGCTTTCTTT.